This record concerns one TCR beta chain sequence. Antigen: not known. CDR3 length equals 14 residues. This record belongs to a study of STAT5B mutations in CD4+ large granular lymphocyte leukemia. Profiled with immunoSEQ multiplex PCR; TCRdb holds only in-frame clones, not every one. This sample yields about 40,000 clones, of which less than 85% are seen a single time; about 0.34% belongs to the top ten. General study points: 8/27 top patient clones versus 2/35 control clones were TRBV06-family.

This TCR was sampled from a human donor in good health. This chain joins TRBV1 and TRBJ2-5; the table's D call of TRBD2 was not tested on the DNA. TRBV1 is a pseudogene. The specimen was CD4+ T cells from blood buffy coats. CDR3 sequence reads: CTIRTSGREETQYF. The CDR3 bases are TGCACCATCCGGACTAGCGGGAGGGAAGAGACCCAGTACTTC.